The TCR beta chain under discussion was sequenced for a study of blood T cells in healthy people across ages. Study observations and caveats: Long-lived donors had more naive CD4+ cells and higher diversity than aged donors. Estimated diversity that came from one million T cells was considered an underestimate. While age rose, TCR beta diversity per million T cells dropped in a roughly linear way.

A second PCR, run for roughly 7 to 11 cycles, used a sample-barcoded 5' primer plus a J-beta primer mix. From the 5' RACE reads, TCRdb called clonotypes with MiXCR, one entry per CDR3 protein. The table shows about 730,000 distinct CDR3 sequences, with approximately 43% occurring only once. Notes on this clonotype: Its antigen is not identified.

CDR3 length: 15 residues. V gave up 5 bases and J gave up 4 bases; unmatched junction bases: 13. Looked up from germline, CDR1 is DFQATT and CDR2 is SNEGSKA (reference sequence). The V gene is TRBV20-1, the J gene TRBJ2-7; 8 bases are a match to TRBD1. Sequencing used blood. The TCR comes from a woman aged 55 to 70 in good health. The CDR3 sequence: CSAPPGDRSFYEQYF. The CDR3 bases are TGCAGTGCTCCCCCCGGGGACAGGAGTTTTTACGAGCAGTACTTC.